These 31 T cell receptor beta chains originate from one sample sequenced in a study of CD8 T cells in ankylosing spondylitis. Overall study results and limits: Ankylosing spondylitis blood appeared to be characterized by a TCR beta motif of about eight highly homologous variants.

TCRdb reanalysed the 5' RACE reads using MiXCR and keeps one entry per CDR3 protein. The sample includes over 450,000 distinct CDR3 sequences, 10% to 15% of them seen just once. These receptors have no known antigen. Specimen: blood, either unsorted or a sorted T cell fraction (not recorded which). These TCRs come from a male donor with ankylosing spondylitis.

This clonotype has just a few counts. The genes are TRBV7-8 and TRBJ1-2; no definite D call. This CDR3 contains 13 residues. V gave up 5 bases and J gave up 4 bases, with 11 bases separating them. Germline CDR1 reads SGHVS; CDR2 reads FQNEAQ. The CDR3 reads CASSADAGYGYTF. The DNA of the CDR3 is TGTGCCAGCAGCGCCGACGCGGGCTATGGCTACACCTTC.

The J gene is TRBJ2-3, the V gene TRBV5-6; D is perhaps TRBD2 (6 bases). Trimming took off 4 bases at V and 3 bases at J, with 12 bases between the two ends. Germline V lookup: CDR1 SGHDT, CDR2 YYEEEE. The CDR3 covers 14 residues. Here the CDR3 reads CASSEPTRTDTQYF. In DNA form, the CDR3 reads TGTGCCAGCAGCGAACCGACTAGGACAGATACGCAGTATTTT.

This clonotype came up a few times. The chain joins TRBV2 to TRBJ1-1; no clear D. Per germline, CDR1 SNHLY and CDR2 FYNNEI. V lost 6 bases to trimming and J lost 3 bases, with 14 bases between them. The CDR3 contains 14 residues. The chain's CDR3 is CASSLFKADTEAFF. CDR3 bases: TGTGCCAGCAGCCTATTTAAAGCGGACACTGAAGCTTTCTTT. Together with reference TRBV2 and TRBJ1-1, the CDR3 gives the full variable domain: EPEVTQTPSHQVTQMGQEVILRCVPISNHLYFYWYRQILGQKVEFLVSFYNNEISEKSEIFDDQFSVERPDGSNFTLKIRSTKLEDSAMYFCASSLFKADTEAFFGQGTRLTVV.

This clonotype appeared a few times. The V call is TRBV3-1, the J call TRBJ2-1; 9 positions match TRBD2. Germline lookup yields CDR1 LGHDT and CDR2 YNNKEL (reference sequence). After removal of 6 bases from V and 10 bases from J, the junction contained 10 bases not matched to a gene. This CDR3 comprises 14 residues. The CDR3 bases are TGTGCCAGCAGTCCTTATAGCGGGGGCGAGGAGCAGTTCTTC. This sequence encodes CASSPYSGGEEQFF.

The sample holds a few counts of this clonotype. This chain's CDR3 is CASSRDMIDNEQFF. DNA of the CDR3: TGTGCCAGCAGTCGAGACATGATCGACAATGAGCAGTTCTTC. The rearrangement links TRBV6-2 or TRBV6-3 to TRBJ2-1; D not certain. V lost 5 bases and J lost 5, with 13 bases in between. The CDR3 consists of 14 residues. Germline V gene lookup returns CDR1 MNHEY and CDR2 SVGEGT.

The chain is built from TRBV20-1 and TRBJ1-1; D is possibly TRBD1 (6 bases). This CDR3 spans 16 amino acids. The germline V and J ends were trimmed by 3 bases and 0 bases, with 17 bases remaining between them. CDR1 is DFQATT and CDR2 is SNEGSKA in the germline V gene (reference sequence). The CDR3 loop is CSARDPPTGLNTEAFF. The CDR3 DNA follows: TGCAGTGCTAGGGATCCGCCCACAGGGCTGAACACTGAAGCTTTCTTT.

This clonotype has a count of ten or more. The chain couples TRBV5-6 to TRBJ1-1; D may be TRBD1 (6 bases). The germline V gene has CDR1 SGHDT and CDR2 YYEEEE. Trimming removed 4 bases from V and 2 bases from J, with 18 bases in between. This CDR3 has 16 residues. The CDR3, as DNA: TGTGCCAGCAGCAACACAGGGAAAAGTAGAAACACTGAAGCTTTCTTT. Protein sequence: CASSNTGKSRNTEAFF.

This chain connects TRBV20-1 to TRBJ2-1, with TRBD1 as a possible D gene (5 bases). The CDR3 totals 11 residues. Germline CDR1 DFQATT, CDR2 SNEGSKA (reference sequence). V lost 4 bases, J lost 8 bases, and 9 bases lay in between. This CDR3 reads CSATLGDEQFF. The CDR3 nucleotides read TGCAGTGCTACCCTAGGGGATGAGCAGTTCTTC.

This clonotype was recorded a few times. The chain carries TRBV24-1 and TRBJ2-1, with D uncertain. The CDR3 has 13 amino acids. Trimming removed 3 bases from V and 6 bases from J, with 8 bases in between. From germline, CDR1 is KGHDR and CDR2 SFDVKD. CDR3 DNA: TGTGCCACCAGTGATCAAACAAGCAATGAGCAGTTCTTC. Residues: CATSDQTSNEQFF.

This clonotype has a handful of counts. The chain links TRBV15 to TRBJ2-7, with D unclear. The CDR3 sequence is 13 residues long. Germline CDR1 reads LNHNV; CDR2 reads YYDKDF (reference sequence). V was trimmed by 1 base and J by 3 bases, leaving 7 bases between them. CDR3 residues: CATSRGSSYEQYV. CDR3 nucleotides: TGTGCCACCAGCAGAGGTTCCAGCTACGAGCAGTACGTC.

This clonotype was counted between two and nine times. The chain is built from TRBV10-3 and TRBJ1-1; tentatively, D is TRBD1 (5 bases). Germline V gene sequence: CDR1 ENHRY, CDR2 SYGVKD. V shed 8 bases and J shed 4 bases, with 20 bases lying between them. CDR3 size: 15 residues. Here the CDR3 reads CAIRVRGDQGTEAFF. CDR3 DNA sequence: TGTGCCATCCGGGTGCGAGGGGACCAAGGCACTGAAGCTTTCTTT.

This sequence joins TRBV20-1 and TRBJ2-1, with 12 bases lining up with TRBD2. Germline CDR1 is DFQATT and CDR2 is SNEGSKA (reference sequence). After removal of 3 bases from V and 0 bases from J, the junction contained 12 bases not matched to a gene. CDR3 length: 19 residues. CDR3 sequence: CSARGLTSGSFISYNEQFF. In DNA form, the CDR3 reads TGCAGTGCTAGGGGTCTGACTAGCGGGAGTTTTATCTCCTACAATGAGCAGTTCTTC.

Here the CDR3 DNA reads TGTGCCAGCAGGGGGGAGCGGGAGGGCCAAGAGACCCAGTACTTC. Protein: CASRGEREGQETQYF. The chain joins TRBV12-3 or TRBV12-4 to TRBJ2-5; 10 nucleotides agree with TRBD2. CDR3 length: 15 amino acids. V lost 6 bases to trimming and J lost 1 base; unmatched junction nucleotides: 5.

This clonotype has more than one count but fewer than ten. The chain couples TRBV29-1 to TRBJ2-5, with unresolved D. CDR1 is SQVTM, CDR2 ANQGSEA, per germline. The CDR3 is 12 amino acids. With 3 bases removed from V and 4 bases from J, the gap between germline ends came to 9 bases. CDR3 in amino acids: CSVEPRRETQYF. CDR3 bases: TGCAGCGTTGAGCCCCGGCGAGAGACCCAGTACTTC.

This clonotype was picked up a small number of times. The chain combines TRBV11-2 with TRBJ1-2, with 7 bases that match TRBD1. Germline-derived CDR1 and CDR2 are SGHAT and FQNNGV. The CDR3 spans 21 residues. V gave up 5 bases and J gave up 0 bases; unmatched junction bases: 24. This chain's CDR3 is CASSRYTEFRGGELANYGYTF. CDR3 in DNA: TGTGCCAGCAGCCGCTACACCGAATTTCGAGGGGGCGAATTAGCTAACTATGGCTACACCTTC.

This clonotype has only a few counts. The rearrangement links TRBV12-3 or TRBV12-4 to TRBJ1-4; maybe TRBD1 (5 bases). This CDR3 has 12 amino acids. V was clipped by 6 bases and J by 8 bases, with 10 bases between them. This chain's CDR3 is CASSLREEKLFF. The CDR3 DNA is TGTGCCAGCAGCCTCAGGGAGGAAAAACTGTTTTTT.

This chain uses TRBV6-2 or TRBV6-3 with TRBJ2-5, with TRBD1 matching over 9 bases. Germline V gene data show CDR1 as MNHEY and CDR2 as SVGEGT. The J segment lost 5 bases and the V segment lost 6 bases, leaving 7 bases of the junction unmatched. CDR3 length equals 14 residues. Here the CDR3 DNA reads TGTGCCAGCAGAAATACAGGGGGCCCCGAGACCCAGTACTTC. Encoded protein: CASRNTGGPETQYF.

The CDR3 loop reads CATDTSGGSSYEQYF. The CDR3 DNA reads as TGTGCCACCGACACTAGCGGGGGGAGCTCCTACGAGCAGTACTTC. The gene calls are TRBV6-1 and TRBJ2-7, with TRBD2 matching 12 bases. V lost 10 bases to trimming and J lost 0 bases; unmatched junction nucleotides: 7. Germline V CDR1 and CDR2: MNHNS, SASEGT. This CDR3 has 15 residues.

The CDR3 here is CSARDSQGQGNYGYTF. CDR3 coding DNA: TGCAGTGCTAGAGATTCTCAAGGACAGGGAAACTATGGCTACACCTTC. This chain joins TRBV20-1 and TRBJ1-2; TRBD1 aligns across 8 bases. This CDR3 is 16 amino acids long. The germline V gene has CDR1 DFQATT and CDR2 SNEGSKA (reference sequence). V trimming: 0 bases; J trimming: 2 bases; junction bases outside the gene matches: 8.

The chain is built from TRBV7-9 and TRBJ1-3; tentatively, D is TRBD1 (5 bases). Germline V lookup: CDR1 SEHNR, CDR2 FQNEAQ (reference sequence). Deletions cut 5 bases from V and 5 bases from J, with 13 bases between. This CDR3 spans 14 amino acids. The CDR3 region has the DNA TGTGCCAGCAGCCCGGCGGGGGGGAGAAACACCATATATTTT. It is translated as CASSPAGGRNTIYF. Based on the CDR3 plus reference TRBV7-9 and TRBJ1-3, the full variable domain is DTGVSQNPRHKITKRGQNVTFRCDPISEHNRLYWYRQTLGQGPEFLTYFQNEAQLEKSRLLSDRFSAERPKGSFSTLEIQRTEQGDSAMYLCASSPAGGRNTIYFGEGSWLTVV.

The rearrangement links TRBV24-1 to TRBJ2-5; D possibly corresponds to TRBD2 (6 bases). CDR1 is KGHDR, CDR2 SFDVKD, per germline. This CDR3 contains 14 residues. Trimming left V 3 bases short and J 3 bases short, with 10 bases between. The CDR3 protein is CATSDAGGKETQYF. Here the CDR3 DNA reads TGTGCCACCAGTGATGCCGGCGGGAAAGAGACCCAGTACTTC.

This clonotype was seen a few times. The chain links TRBV10-2 to TRBJ2-3; D ambiguous. Trimming stripped 8 bases from V and 4 bases from J, with 13 bases between. The CDR3 totals 13 residues. Germline-derived CDR1 and CDR2 are WSHSY and SAAADI. CDR3 loop: CASVTQNSDTQYF. CDR3 DNA: TGCGCCAGCGTCACCCAAAACTCAGATACGCAGTATTTT.

This clonotype has only a few counts. The chain is built from TRBV13 and TRBJ1-2; D uncertain. This CDR3 region has 12 residues. CDR1 and CDR2 from the germline V gene are PRHDT and FYEKMQ (reference sequence). V lost 0 bases and J 14 bases, leaving 13 bases between the germline ends. In DNA form, the CDR3 reads TGTGCCAGCAGCTTAGGGTCCAGGTCTGAGACCTTC. This translates into CASSLGSRSETF.

V is TRBV7-2 and J is TRBJ2-3; D perhaps matches TRBD1 (6 bases). This CDR3 spans 15 amino acids. Germline V CDR1 and CDR2: SGHTA, FQGNSA. Trimming pared 4 bases from V and 2 bases from J, leaving 13 bases between. In DNA form, the CDR3 reads TGTGCCAGCAGCTGGGGGCAGGCCGCCACAGATACGCAGTATTTT. It encodes CASSWGQAATDTQYF.

The J gene is TRBJ2-2, the V gene TRBV15, with 7 bases identical to TRBD2. This CDR3 is 13 amino acids long. CDR1 is LNHNV and CDR2 is YYDKDF in the germline V gene (reference sequence). Losses at the gene ends were 8 bases for V and 3 bases for J; bases not matched to a gene: 3. The CDR3 region is CATSSGHTGELFF. The CDR3 nucleotides are TGTGCCACCTCTAGCGGTCACACCGGGGAGCTGTTTTTT.

The chain employs TRBV7-9 and TRBJ2-3; D is perhaps TRBD2 (6 bases). The CDR3 length is 16 residues. Trimming stripped 3 bases from V and 2 bases from J, with 15 bases between. Germline V gene data show CDR1 as SEHNR and CDR2 as FQNEAQ (reference sequence). CDR3 DNA sequence: TGTGCCAGCAGCTTTGGCTGGGGGGACTTCACAGATACGCAGTATTTT. Translating gives CASSFGWGDFTDTQYF.

In this sample, this clonotype turned up a few times. The chain uses TRBV6-6 and TRBJ2-3; D not certain. Between the trimmed V and J ends, which lost 7 bases and 3 bases, there was a span of 11 bases. The V gene's germline CDR1 is MNHNY and CDR2 SVGAGI (reference sequence). CDR3 size: 13 residues. The CDR3 spells CASNLPGTDTQYF. CDR3 nucleotide sequence: TGTGCCAGCAATCTCCCTGGAACAGATACGCAGTATTTT.

The chain's CDR3 is CASSVATRGTYNEQFF. The CDR3 DNA sequence: TGTGCCAGCAGCGTAGCTACGCGCGGGACATACAATGAGCAGTTCTTC. The chain links TRBV9 to TRBJ2-1, with D perhaps assigned TRBD1 or TRBD2 (6 bases each). The CDR3 extends over 16 amino acids. Germline V lookup: CDR1 SGDLS, CDR2 YYNGEE. V was clipped by 0 bases and J by 4 bases, with 14 bases between them.

The table lists this clonotype with a few counts. CDR3 DNA sequence: TGCAGCGTTGAAGATGCCGGGAAATCACAGAACACTGAAGCTTTCTTT. As protein: CSVEDAGKSQNTEAFF. The chain combines TRBV29-1 with TRBJ1-1, with D hard to call. The CDR3 spans 16 residues. V was pared by 0 bases and J by 1 base, with 15 bases between. Germline CDR1 is SQVTM and CDR2 is ANQGSEA.

This chain links TRBV30 with TRBJ1-4; D is uncertain. Germline V CDR1 and CDR2: GTSNPN, SVGIG (reference sequence). This CDR3 has 14 amino acids. The germline V and J ends were trimmed by 3 bases and 6 bases, with 14 bases remaining between them. CDR3 protein: CAWRDVGRDEKLFF. CDR3 coding DNA: TGTGCCTGGAGAGACGTAGGGAGGGATGAAAAACTGTTTTTT.

This rearrangement joins TRBV12-3 or TRBV12-4 to TRBJ1-6; D uncertain. The CDR3 totals 16 residues. With 6 bases removed from V and 5 bases from J, the gap between germline ends came to 17 bases. CDR3 sequence (DNA): TGTGCCAGCAGCTACGACTCGGGAGGGAATAATTCACCCCTCCACTTT. It is translated as CASSYDSGGNNSPLHF.